This section outlines one TCR beta chain sequence together with its context. Its antigen is undetermined. The study ran its PCR with 60 Vbeta and 13 Jbeta primers. Assay: immunoSEQ multiplex PCR; the TCRdb copy retains only in-frame clones and omits some. The sample has approximately 150,000 clones, roughly 78% seen once; the top ten hold roughly 6%. V lost 0 bases to trimming and J lost 1 base; unmatched junction nucleotides: 11. Germline V lookup: CDR1 MGHRA, CDR2 YSYEKL. The CDR3 spans 19 residues. The data belong to a study of cytomegalovirus exposure and HLA in healthy donors. The study, taken as a whole, reports: In a later analysis, CMV-associated beta chains were mostly HLA-associated, it appeared.

As for the donors, each was a healthy bone marrow donor. The sequenced sample consisted of PBMCs. The clonotype originates from a man aged 50-59 years in good health and CMV-seropositive. The chain employs TRBV4-1 and TRBJ2-1; 8 bases match TRBD2. The CDR3 sequence: CASSQETLAVKGSYNEQFF. The CDR3 nucleotides read TGCGCCAGCAGCCAAGAGACACTAGCGGTGAAGGGGTCCTACAATGAGCAGTTCTTC.